This T cell receptor beta chain was sequenced in a study of metastatic and nonmetastatic thyroid tumors. This clone showed up many times. With MiXCR, TCRdb reprocessed the PCR reads. This table has about 31,000 clones, approximately 20% appearing once. All patients were untreated before thyroid surgery. CDR1 and CDR2 from the germline V gene are LNHDA and SQIVND (reference sequence). CDR3 length equals 12 residues. The V and J ends lost 3 bases and 6 bases respectively, with 7 bases between them. Input material: blood. The chain has TRBV19 and TRBJ2-3, with D hard to call. This sequence was found in a female donor with papillary thyroid cancer or a benign thyroid nodule (not recorded which). Some clones in this sample may be carry-over from other donors' samples. CDR3 sequence (DNA): TGTGCCAGTAGTATTTGGTCTGATACGCAGTATTTT. It yields the protein CASSIWSDTQYF. The full variable domain, in which reference TRBV19 and TRBJ2-3 provide the parts outside the CDR3, is DGGITQSPKYLFRKEGQNVTLSCEQNLNHDAMYWYRQDPGQGLRLIYYSQIVNDFQKGDIAEGYSVSREKKESFPLTVTSAQKNPTAFYLCASSIWSDTQYFGPGTRLTVL.